Sequencing of this T cell receptor (beta chain) was carried out in a study of blood T cell repertoires in COVID-19. Only a few counts were recorded for this clone. Per the study methods: How many nucleated cells were present was estimated from reference gene primer amplification. Produced via immunoSEQ multiplex PCR; TCRdb's table is partial and in-frame only. The V and J calls and clone size are taken from that table; D and trimming were inferred from the DNA. The table records 250,000 to 350,000 clones, 90% of them present only once. The sample consisted of PBMCs or T cells enriched from blood (not recorded which). The source of this sequence is a woman younger than 35 with acute COVID-19.

The CDR3 region is CASSSRHGYEQYF. The CDR3 coding sequence is TGTGCCAGCAGCTCCCGTCACGGGTACGAGCAGTACTTC. The rearrangement joins TRBV11-3 to TRBJ2-7, with D hard to call. The CDR3 runs 13 residues. Trimming took 4 bases from V and 4 from J, leaving 11 bases between them. Germline V lookup: CDR1 SGHNT, CDR2 YENEEA.